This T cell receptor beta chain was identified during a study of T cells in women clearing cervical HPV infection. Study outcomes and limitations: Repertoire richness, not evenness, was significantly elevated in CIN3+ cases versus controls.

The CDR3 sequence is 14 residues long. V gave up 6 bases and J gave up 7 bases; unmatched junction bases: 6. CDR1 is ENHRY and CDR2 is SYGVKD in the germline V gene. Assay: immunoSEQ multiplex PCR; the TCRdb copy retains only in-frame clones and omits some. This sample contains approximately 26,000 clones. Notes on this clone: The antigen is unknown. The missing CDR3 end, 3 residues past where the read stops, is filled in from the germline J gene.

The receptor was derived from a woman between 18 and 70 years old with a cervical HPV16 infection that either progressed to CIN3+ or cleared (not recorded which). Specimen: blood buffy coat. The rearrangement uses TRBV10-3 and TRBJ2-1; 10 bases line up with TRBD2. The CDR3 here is CAIRAGGTGNEQFF. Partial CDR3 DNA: TGTGCCATCAGAGCGGGGGGGACTGGGAATGAG.